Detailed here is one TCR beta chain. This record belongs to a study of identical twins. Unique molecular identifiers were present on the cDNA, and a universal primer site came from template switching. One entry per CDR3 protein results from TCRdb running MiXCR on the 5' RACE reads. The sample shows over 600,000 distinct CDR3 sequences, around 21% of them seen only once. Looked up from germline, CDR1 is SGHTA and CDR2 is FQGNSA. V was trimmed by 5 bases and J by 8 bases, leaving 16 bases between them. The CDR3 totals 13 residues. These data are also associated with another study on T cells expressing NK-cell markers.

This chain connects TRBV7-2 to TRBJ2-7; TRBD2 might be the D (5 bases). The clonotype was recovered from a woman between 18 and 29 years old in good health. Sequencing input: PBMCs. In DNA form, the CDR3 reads TGTGCCAGCAGCCGGGAATTTATTCCTCAGCAGTACTTC. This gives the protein CASSREFIPQQYF.